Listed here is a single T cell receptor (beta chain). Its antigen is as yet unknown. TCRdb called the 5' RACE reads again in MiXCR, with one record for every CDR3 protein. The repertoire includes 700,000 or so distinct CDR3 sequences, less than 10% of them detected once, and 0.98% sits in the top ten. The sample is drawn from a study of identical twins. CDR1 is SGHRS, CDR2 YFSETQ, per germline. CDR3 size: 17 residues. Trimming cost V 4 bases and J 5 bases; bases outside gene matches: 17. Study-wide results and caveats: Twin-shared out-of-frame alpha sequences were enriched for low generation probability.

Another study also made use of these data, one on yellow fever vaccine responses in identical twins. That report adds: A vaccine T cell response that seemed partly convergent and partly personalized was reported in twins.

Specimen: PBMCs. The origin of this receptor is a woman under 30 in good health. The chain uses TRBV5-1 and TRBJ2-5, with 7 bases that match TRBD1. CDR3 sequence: CASSSRLLSPGQETQYF. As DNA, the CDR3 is TGCGCCAGCAGCAGCCGGCTTCTAAGTCCGGGACAGGAGACCCAGTACTTC. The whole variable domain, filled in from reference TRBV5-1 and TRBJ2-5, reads KAGVTQTPRYLIKTRGQQVTLSCSPISGHRSVSWYQQTPGQGLQFLFEYFSETQRNKGNFPGRFSGRQFSNSRSEMNVSTLELGDSALYLCASSSRLLSPGQETQYFGPGTRLLVL.